The clone carrying this T cell receptor (beta chain) was detected only a few times. Its antigen is as yet unknown. The sample belongs to a study of T-cell memory formation after mild COVID-19. Study-level background: Largely donor-specific sequence clusters came from a couple of donors.

TCRdb ran MiXCR on the 5' RACE reads and lists one entry per CDR3 protein. The sample has 150,000 to 200,000 distinct CDR3 sequences; about 21% are singletons. Study-wide findings and caveats: The study found contracting CD4+ clones mainly in CM and EM and contracting CD8+ clones in EMRA.

Per the germline V gene, CDR1 is SGDLS and CDR2 is YYNGEE. V lost 4 bases and J lost 2, with 25 bases in between. CDR3 length equals 19 residues. This TCR was sampled from an adult woman who had mild COVID-19 (a few samples of this study predate the infection). Cell type and time point are not known. The chain couples TRBV9 to TRBJ2-1, with D perhaps TRBD2 (6 bases). Sequencing was performed on PBMCs or a T cell subset sorted from them (not recorded which). CDR3 DNA: TGTGCCAGCAGCCCCCGGCGGGGCGGAGGGTTTGATACCTACAATGAGCAGTTCTTC. This encodes CASSPRRGGGFDTYNEQFF.